This is a list of T cell receptor beta chains from one sample in a study of blood T cell repertoires in COVID-19. Profiled with immunoSEQ multiplex PCR; TCRdb holds only in-frame clones, not every one. The sample has 85,000 to 130,000 clones, 90% to 95% seen once. Source material: peripheral blood. These receptors came from a human donor in a cohort sampled during active COVID-19. CDR3s include the opening cysteine and the closing phenylalanine or tryptophan. D genes are given only for firm matches. Size is omitted from some rows. Given values are once, few, many or a class for expanded clones.

.	TRBV2	.	TRBJ2-1	TGTGCCAGCAGTGAAGGGTTAGCGGTCGATGAGCAGTTCTTC	CASSEGLAVDEQFF
TRBD2	TRBV5-1	.	TRBJ2-1	TGCGCCAGCAGCTCACGTAACCTTAGCGGGAGGGCCCCCTACAATGAGCAGTTCTTC	CASSSRNLSGRAPYNEQFF
TRBD2	TRBV28	.	TRBJ2-2	TGTGCCAGCAGTTTAGCGGGAGTGAACACCGGGGAGCTGTTTTTT	CASSLAGVNTGELFF
TRBD2	TRBV7-9	.	TRBJ2-7	TGTGCCAGCAGCCCCAGGACTAGCGACTACGAGCAGTACTTC	CASSPRTSDYEQYF
TRBD1	TRBV19	few	TRBJ2-7	TGTGCCAGTAGTCTCCGGACAGGCCACTACGAGCAGTACTTC	CASSLRTGHYEQYF
.	TRBV28	.	TRBJ2-1	TGTGCCAGCCAGACCGGGACTCAGCAGTTCTTC	CASQTGTQQFF
.	TRBV28	.	TRBJ2-1	TGTGCCAGCAGTTCTGACAACAACGCGGGGAGTCGTCTGCATGAGCAGTTCTTC	CASSSDNNAGSRLHEQFF
.	TRBV28	.	TRBJ2-6	TGTGCCAGCAGTTTAGACGGGTCTGGGGCCAACGTCCTGACTTTC	CASSLDGSGANVLTF
TRBD1	TRBV20-1	.	TRBJ2-7	TGCAGTACGCAGGGGGCGGGAGAGCAGTACTTC	CSTQGAGEQYF
.	TRBV5-5	.	TRBJ1-2	TGTGCCAGCAGCCTAATCTATGGCTACACCTTC	CASSLIYGYTF
TRBD1	TRBV7-9	few	TRBJ1-6	TGTGCCTGCGGGACAGGGGGCTTACCCCTCCACTTT	CACGTGGLPLHF
.	TRBV6-5	.	TRBJ2-2	TGTGCCAGCAGTTATTTAGGACAGAGAACCGGGGAGCTGTTTTTT	CASSYLGQRTGELFF
.	TRBV7-2	.	TRBJ2-7	TGTGCCAGCAGCTTAGTGGTGGGGCGCCTGAACGAGCAGTACTTC	CASSLVVGRLNEQYF
TRBD1	TRBV7-2	.	TRBJ1-1	TGTGCCAGCAGCTTAGCTGGGACAGGGACTGAAGCTTTCTTT	CASSLAGTGTEAFF
TRBD1	TRBV5-5	.	TRBJ1-1	TGTGCCAGCAGCCTGACAGGGGTCACTGAAGCTTTCTTT	CASSLTGVTEAFF
TRBD1	TRBV27	.	TRBJ1-6	TGTGCCAGCAAACCAGGGGGTTTGGGCTCCTATAATTCACCCCTCCACTTT	CASKPGGLGSYNSPLHF
.	TRBV5-6	.	TRBJ2-2	TGTGCCAGCAGCTTGGCTTGGGCTCCGACGAACACCGGGGAGCTGTTTTTT	CASSLAWAPTNTGELFF
TRBD2	TRBV7-9	.	TRBJ2-7	TGTGCCAGCAGCCCCCGGACTAGTATTGCAGGGGAGCAGTACTTC	CASSPRTSIAGEQYF
.	TRBV15	.	TRBJ1-5	TGTGCCACCACTCCCTCAGGGTATAGCAATCAGCCCCAGCATTTT	CATTPSGYSNQPQHF
.	TRBV9	.	TRBJ2-1	TGTGCCAGCAACAACCCCAGGTGGAATGAGCAGTTCTTC	CASNNPRWNEQFF
.	TRBV9	once	TRBJ1-1	TGTGCCAGCAGCGTCGGGGGGGCTCTCACTGAAGCTTTCTTT	CASSVGGALTEAFF
.	TRBV14	.	TRBJ1-3	TGTGCCAGCAGCCAAGGCTACTCAGGGGCTGGAAACACCATATATTTT	CASSQGYSGAGNTIYF
.	TRBV28	.	TRBJ1-6	TGTGCCAGCAGCCCGGTAGATAATTCACCCCTCCACTTT	CASSPVDNSPLHF
.	TRBV3-1/TRBV3-2	.	TRBJ2-1	TGTGCCAGCAGCCTACAGACACTTACCTACAATGAGCAGTTCTTC	CASSLQTLTYNEQFF
.	TRBV20-1	.	TRBJ2-5	TGCAGCGCATCCGGGAGAGAGACCCAGTACTTC	CSASGRETQYF
.	TRBV28	.	TRBJ1-6	TGTGCCAGCAGTACTGGGAGCTCCTATAATTCACCCCTCCACTTT	CASSTGSSYNSPLHF
TRBD2	TRBV28	.	TRBJ2-1	TGTGCCAGCATCAACGGCGGGAGCTCCTACAATGAGCAGTTCTTC	CASINGGSSYNEQFF
.	TRBV27	.	TRBJ2-1	TGTGCCAGCAGTCCTCTAGTAGGCTCCTACAATGAGCAGTTCTTC	CASSPLVGSYNEQFF
TRBD2	TRBV9	.	TRBJ2-7	TGTGCCAGCAGCAGAGCCCCCGGACTAGCATACTACGAGCAGTACTTC	CASSRAPGLAYYEQYF
.	TRBV12-3/TRBV12-4	.	TRBJ2-7	TGTGCCAGCAGCCCTGACTGGACCTACGAGCAGTACTTC	CASSPDWTYEQYF
TRBD2	TRBV5-1	.	TRBJ2-3	TGCGCCAGCAACTCAGGGACTACGATGGGAAAATTAGATACGCAGTATTTT	CASNSGTTMGKLDTQYF
TRBD2	TRBV4-2	once	TRBJ2-7	TGTGCCAGCAGCCCGTTAGCGGGGTCTTCCTACGAGCAGTACTTC	CASSPLAGSSYEQYF
TRBD1	TRBV14	.	TRBJ2-3	TGTGCCAGCAGCCGACACTCAGGGGGCGCGGGGACAGATACGCAGTATTTT	CASSRHSGGAGTDTQYF
TRBD2	TRBV2	.	TRBJ2-3	TGTGCCAGCAGTGCAACGCGGGGGGCCAGGAATACGCAGTATTTT	CASSATRGARNTQYF
TRBD1	TRBV5-5	.	TRBJ2-2	TGTGCCAGCAGCTGGGGGCAGGGGGCCGGCACCGGGGAGCTGTTTTTT	CASSWGQGAGTGELFF
TRBD2	TRBV30	.	TRBJ2-2	TGTGCCTGGAGGGCGCCGGGGGGGCGGACCGGGGAGCTGTTTTTT	CAWRAPGGRTGELFF
TRBD1	TRBV7-8	.	TRBJ1-1	TGTGCCAGCAGCTTAGGATGGGGACAGATATTGAACACTGAAGCTTTCTTT	CASSLGWGQILNTEAFF
TRBD1	TRBV7-3	.	TRBJ2-1	TGTGCCAGCAGCTCGGACAGGGGGCTGATCAATGAGCAGTTCTTC	CASSSDRGLINEQFF
.	TRBV18	.	TRBJ2-2	TGTGCCAGCTCACCCTACCCACCAGGGACCGGGGAGCTGTTTTTT	CASSPYPPGTGELFF
.	TRBV14	.	TRBJ1-3	TGTGCCAGCAGCCAAAGCCAGACAGTAACTGGAAACACCATATATTTT	CASSQSQTVTGNTIYF
TRBD2	TRBV4-3	.	TRBJ2-1	TGCGCCAGCAGCCAGGAGCGGGAGGGCAGTAATGAGCAGTTCTTC	CASSQEREGSNEQFF
.	TRBV24-1	.	TRBJ2-7	TGTGCCACCTCGAGGGGGAGGGCGCAAGAGCAGTACTTC	CATSRGRAQEQYF
TRBD2	TRBV7-8	.	TRBJ2-1	TGTGCCAGCAGCTTGATAGCGGGAGGGCTCAATGAGCAGTTCTTC	CASSLIAGGLNEQFF
.	TRBV6-5	.	TRBJ1-1	TGTGCCAGCAGTTACACTGGTAACACTGAAGCTTTCTTT	CASSYTGNTEAFF
.	TRBV18	.	TRBJ1-5	TGTGCCAGCTCCGAGGGATACGGCAATCAGCCCCAGCATTTT	CASSEGYGNQPQHF
.	TRBV2	.	TRBJ2-7	TGTGCCAGCAGGCGAGGTTCAGGGGTCAACGAGCAGTACTTC	CASRRGSGVNEQYF
.	TRBV7-9	.	TRBJ2-1	TGTGCCAGCAGGCCTTCCGGAGGCGGTATAAACAATGAGCAGTTCTTC	CASRPSGGGINNEQFF
TRBD2	TRBV7-9	.	TRBJ2-5	TGTGCCAGCAGCCCGACTAGCTCGGAGACCCAGTACTTC	CASSPTSSETQYF
.	TRBV9	.	TRBJ1-1	TGTGCCAGCAGCGTAGGAGGCACTGAAGCTTTCTTT	CASSVGGTEAFF
TRBD2	TRBV7-2	.	TRBJ2-1	TGTGCCAGCAGCTTATATGTAGGGGGGACTAGCGGCCACAATGAGCAGTTCTTC	CASSLYVGGTSGHNEQFF
.	TRBV6-5	once	TRBJ1-4	TGTGCCAGCAGATCCTCAGGGAAACCCTATGAAAAACTGTTTTTT	CASRSSGKPYEKLFF
.	TRBV11-2	.	TRBJ2-7	TGTGCCAGCAGCTTAATAACAGGGTCCTCCTACGAGCAGTACTTC	CASSLITGSSYEQYF
.	TRBV6-5	.	TRBJ2-7	TGTGCCAGCAGTCCGACAGGTTGGTCCTACGAGCAGTACTTC	CASSPTGWSYEQYF
TRBD1	TRBV7-9	.	TRBJ2-6	TGTGCCAGCACCATACAAGGGGGCGGGGCCAACGTCCTGACTTTC	CASTIQGGGANVLTF